A selection of T cell receptor beta chains follows, all from one sample in a study of post-analysis software for immune sequencing data. Each CDR3 protein is one row after TCRdb ran MiXCR on the PCR reads. The sample consists of hundreds of thousands of distinct CDR3 sequences, approximately 46% of them appearing once. The sample was blood. Receptor source: a girl between 10 and 17 years old with multiple sclerosis. Both conserved end residues are part of each CDR3. Fields, in order: V gene, J gene, clone size, D gene, CDR3 protein, CDR3 DNA. The D gene is left open where the match is weak. Rows may omit the clone size; those that give it use once, few, many or a size class.

V: TRBV7-3; J: TRBJ2-1; size: .; D: .; CDR3: CASSSNGQGVNEQFF; DNA: TGTGCCAGCAGCTCTAACGGCCAAGGCGTCAATGAGCAGTTCTTC
V: TRBV20-1; J: TRBJ1-2; size: .; D: .; CDR3: CSARVVGAGNGYTF; DNA: TGCAGTGCTAGAGTTGTGGGCGCGGGGAATGGCTACACCTTC
V: TRBV5-1; J: TRBJ2-1; size: .; D: .; CDR3: CASSPQNINYNGQFF; DNA: TGCGCCAGCAGCCCCCAGAATATCAACTACAATGGGCAGTTCTTC
V: TRBV4-1; J: TRBJ2-5; size: many; D: .; CDR3: CASSPGRKQYQETQYF; DNA: TGCGCCAGCAGCCCAGGACGTAAGCAGTACCAAGAGACCCAGTACTTC
V: TRBV5-1; J: TRBJ2-3; size: .; D: .; CDR3: CASRRGQTSTDTQYF; DNA: TGCGCCAGCAGGCGGGGACAGACTAGCACAGATACGCAGTATTTT
V: TRBV7-2; J: TRBJ2-3; size: .; D: .; CDR3: CASSSPGIGDTQYF; DNA: TGTGCCAGCAGCTCCCCGGGAATTGGAGATACGCAGTATTTT
V: TRBV10-3; J: TRBJ2-5; size: .; D: TRBD2; CDR3: CAISSGTSGRHQETQYF; DNA: TGTGCCATCAGTTCAGGGACTAGCGGGAGACACCAAGAGACCCAGTACTTC
V: TRBV9; J: TRBJ2-5; size: .; D: .; CDR3: CASSPTWTAYQETQYF; DNA: TGTGCCAGCAGCCCAACGTGGACCGCGTACCAAGAGACCCAGTACTTC
V: TRBV7-3; J: TRBJ1-6; size: .; D: .; CDR3: CASSLWGGLRSPPHF; DNA: TGTGCCAGCAGCTTATGGGGGGGCTTGAGATCACCCCCCCACTTT
V: TRBV5-1; J: TRBJ2-7; size: .; D: .; CDR3: CASRRGVGEFEQYF; DNA: TGCGCCAGCAGGAGGGGAGTAGGAGAGTTCGAGCAGTACTTC
V: TRBV6-1; J: TRBJ2-1; size: .; D: .; CDR3: CASSGGEQFF; DNA: TGTGCCAGCAGTGGGGGGGAGCAGTTCTTC
V: TRBV11-2; J: TRBJ1-1; size: .; D: .; CDR3: CASSWVWTVMNTEAFF; DNA: TGTGCCAGCAGCTGGGTGTGGACAGTGATGAACACTGAAGCTTTCTTT
V: TRBV25-1; J: TRBJ2-5; size: .; D: .; CDR3: CASSPPGRQATQYF; DNA: TGTGCCAGCAGTCCCCCGGGAAGGCAGGCGACCCAGTACTTC
V: TRBV5-1; J: TRBJ1-2; size: few; D: .; CDR3: CASSSDGSNYGYTF; DNA: TGCGCCAGCAGCTCTGACGGATCTAACTATGGCTACACCTTC
V: TRBV4-1; J: TRBJ1-1; size: .; D: TRBD1; CDR3: CASSIKGATNTEAFF; DNA: TGCGCCAGCAGCATTAAGGGGGCGACGAACACTGAAGCTTTCTTT
V: TRBV20-1; J: TRBJ2-1; size: few; D: TRBD2; CDR3: CSARDIVGGPGGNEQFF; DNA: TGCAGTGCTAGAGATATAGTGGGAGGGCCGGGGGGCAATGAGCAGTTCTTC
V: TRBV6-5; J: TRBJ1-2; size: .; D: .; CDR3: CASSYGVKGYGYTF; DNA: TGTGCCAGCAGTTACGGGGTAAAGGGGTATGGCTACACCTTC
V: TRBV12-3/TRBV12-4; J: TRBJ2-5; size: .; D: .; CDR3: CASSLSGGVQETQYF; DNA: TGTGCCAGCAGTCTCTCCGGCGGGGTTCAAGAGACCCAGTACTTC
V: TRBV10-3; J: TRBJ1-1; size: .; D: .; CDR3: CAISDEGNTEAFF; DNA: TGTGCCATCAGTGACGAGGGGAACACTGAAGCTTTCTTT
V: TRBV12-3/TRBV12-4; J: TRBJ1-1; size: .; D: .; CDR3: CASSPGAENTEAFF; DNA: TGTGCCAGCAGCCCCGGGGCGGAGAACACTGAAGCTTTCTTT
V: TRBV4-1; J: TRBJ2-3; size: .; D: .; CDR3: CASSQESSNSGTQYF; DNA: TGCGCCAGCAGCCAAGAGTCCTCCAATTCCGGTACGCAGTATTTT
V: TRBV21-1; J: TRBJ2-5; size: .; D: .; CDR3: CASNMGDSQLQETQYF; DNA: TGTGCCAGCAACATGGGGGACAGCCAACTTCAAGAGACCCAGTACTTC
V: TRBV7-2; J: TRBJ1-2; size: .; D: TRBD1; CDR3: CASSPPGGDRYGYTF; DNA: TGTGCCAGCAGCCCTCCAGGGGGCGATCGGTATGGCTACACCTTC
V: TRBV9; J: TRBJ2-7; size: .; D: TRBD2; CDR3: CASSASGYEQYF; DNA: TGTGCCAGCAGCGCTAGCGGCTACGAGCAGTACTTC
V: TRBV20-1; J: TRBJ2-5; size: .; D: .; CDR3: CSAAPPGVEETQYF; DNA: TGCAGTGCCGCACCCCCGGGAGTGGAAGAGACCCAGTACTTC
V: TRBV11-2; J: TRBJ2-3; size: few; D: .; CDR3: CASSLGPGTDTQYF; DNA: TGTGCCAGCAGCCTGGGACCTGGGACAGATACGCAGTATTTT
V: TRBV4-2; J: TRBJ2-3; size: few; D: TRBD2; CDR3: CASSQGSAGGRTDTQYF; DNA: TGTGCCAGCAGCCAAGGGTCAGCGGGAGGTCGAACAGATACGCAGTATTTT
V: TRBV12-3/TRBV12-4; J: TRBJ1-2; size: .; D: .; CDR3: CASSLGALGIYGYTF; DNA: TGTGCCAGCAGTTTAGGGGCGCTAGGCATCTATGGCTACACCTTC
V: TRBV6-5; J: TRBJ2-7; size: .; D: TRBD1; CDR3: CASTKGQDYEQYF; DNA: TGTGCCAGCACTAAGGGACAGGACTACGAGCAGTACTTC
V: TRBV14; J: TRBJ2-1; size: .; D: .; CDR3: CASRRDQSSYNEQFF; DNA: TGTGCCAGCAGACGGGATCAGTCCTCCTACAATGAGCAGTTCTTC
V: TRBV28; J: TRBJ1-5; size: .; D: TRBD1; CDR3: CASSFTQGWSNQPQHF; DNA: TGTGCCAGCAGTTTCACACAGGGGTGGAGCAATCAGCCCCAGCATTTT
V: TRBV20-1; J: TRBJ2-7; size: .; D: TRBD2; CDR3: CSARDETSGTYEQYF; DNA: TGCAGTGCTAGAGACGAAACTAGCGGGACGTACGAGCAGTACTTC
V: TRBV19; J: TRBJ2-1; size: once; D: TRBD1; CDR3: CASRRDREDNEQFF; DNA: TGTGCCAGTAGACGGGACAGGGAGGACAATGAGCAGTTCTTC
V: TRBV6-5; J: TRBJ2-7; size: .; D: TRBD2; CDR3: CASSYFGLAGETTYNEQYF; DNA: TGTGCCAGCAGTTACTTTGGACTAGCGGGAGAAACCACCTACAATGAGCAGTACTTC
V: TRBV20-1; J: TRBJ2-4; size: few; D: TRBD2; CDR3: CSAIAGGPKNIQYF; DNA: TGCAGTGCTATAGCGGGAGGCCCCAAAAACATTCAGTACTTT
V: TRBV20-1; J: TRBJ1-5; size: few; D: .; CDR3: CSARDPGRGQPQHF; DNA: TGCAGTGCTAGAGATCCAGGCCGGGGGCAGCCCCAGCATTTT
V: TRBV29-1; J: TRBJ2-1; size: .; D: TRBD2; CDR3: CSVASGLYNEQFF; DNA: TGCAGCGTTGCTAGCGGGCTTTACAATGAGCAGTTCTTC
V: TRBV6-5; J: TRBJ1-2; size: .; D: .; CDR3: CASSFFNRRSNYGYTF; DNA: TGTGCCAGCAGTTTCTTTAACAGGAGATCTAACTATGGCTACACCTTC
V: TRBV5-5; J: TRBJ2-4; size: .; D: TRBD1; CDR3: CASSGWDRGNIQYF; DNA: TGTGCCAGCAGCGGATGGGACAGGGGAAACATTCAGTACTTC
V: TRBV3-1; J: TRBJ2-4; size: .; D: .; CDR3: CASSQDAIIQYF; DNA: TGTGCCAGCAGCCAAGATGCGATCATTCAGTACTTC
V: TRBV28; J: TRBJ2-7; size: many; D: TRBD1; CDR3: CASRLTGASEQYF; DNA: TGTGCCAGCAGACTGACAGGGGCCAGCGAGCAGTACTTC